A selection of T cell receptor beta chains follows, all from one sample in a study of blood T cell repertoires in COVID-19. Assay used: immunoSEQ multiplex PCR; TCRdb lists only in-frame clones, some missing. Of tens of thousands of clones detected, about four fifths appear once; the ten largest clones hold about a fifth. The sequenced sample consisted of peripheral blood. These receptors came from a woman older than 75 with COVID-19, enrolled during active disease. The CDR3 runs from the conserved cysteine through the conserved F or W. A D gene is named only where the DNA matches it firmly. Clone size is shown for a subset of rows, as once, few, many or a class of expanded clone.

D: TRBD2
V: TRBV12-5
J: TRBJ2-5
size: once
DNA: TGTGCTAGTGGTTTGCTAGCGGGAGTTCGAGAGACCCAGTACTTC
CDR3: CASGLLAGVRETQYF

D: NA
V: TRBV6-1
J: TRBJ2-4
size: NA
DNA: TGTGCCAGCAGTGAAGCTGGTTTGTCGAGGCCCGTAAACATTCAGTACTTC
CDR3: CASSEAGLSRPVNIQYF

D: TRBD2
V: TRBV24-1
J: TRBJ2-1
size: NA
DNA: TGTGCCACCAGTGATTTTGGACTAGCGGGCTCCTACAATGAGCAGTTCTTC
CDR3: CATSDFGLAGSYNEQFF

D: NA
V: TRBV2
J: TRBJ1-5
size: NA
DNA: TGTGCCAGCAGTGAAGCAAGCAGGTCTTCGCCCCAGCATTTT
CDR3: CASSEASRSSPQHF

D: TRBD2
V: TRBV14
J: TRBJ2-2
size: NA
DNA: TGTGCCAGCAGCCGTTCCTACCCCCCGGGAGGGCCGTCCGGGGAGCTGTTTTTT
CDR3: CASSRSYPPGGPSGELFF

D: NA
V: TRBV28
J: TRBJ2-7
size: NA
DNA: TGTGCCAGCGCGTTCCTTAGCGGCTACGAGCAGTACTTC
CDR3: CASAFLSGYEQYF

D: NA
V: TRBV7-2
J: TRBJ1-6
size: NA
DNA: TGTGCCAGCAGCTCCGGGTTGAGGGGGATAAATTCACCCCTCCACTTT
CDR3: CASSSGLRGINSPLHF

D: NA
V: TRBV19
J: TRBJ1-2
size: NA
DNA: TGTGCCAGTAGTATATCCCCACAGGGAAGTGGCTATGGCTACACCTTC
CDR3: CASSISPQGSGYGYTF

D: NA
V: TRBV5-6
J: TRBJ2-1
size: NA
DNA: TGTGCCAGCACCTTCCCCACTACTGGGTATGAGCAGTTCTTC
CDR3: CASTFPTTGYEQFF

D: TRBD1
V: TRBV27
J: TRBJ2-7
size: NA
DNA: TGTGCCAGCAGGGCAAGACAGGGGGTCCCCTACGAGCAGTACTTC
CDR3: CASRARQGVPYEQYF

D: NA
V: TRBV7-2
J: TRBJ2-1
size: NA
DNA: TGTGCCAGCAGCTTACGGCGGGGCCACAATGAGCAGTTCTTC
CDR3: CASSLRRGHNEQFF

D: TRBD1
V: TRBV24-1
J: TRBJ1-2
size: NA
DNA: TGTGCCACCAGTGGCGGACAGGGGAAGGGCTACACCTTC
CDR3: CATSGGQGKGYTF

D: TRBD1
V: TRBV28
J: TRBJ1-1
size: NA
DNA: TGTGCCAGCAGCACCAGACAGGGGCGCGGCACTGAAGCTTTCTTT
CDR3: CASSTRQGRGTEAFF

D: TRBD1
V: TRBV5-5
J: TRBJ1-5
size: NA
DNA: TGTGCCAGCAGCTTCACCGGGACAGGCAATCAGCCCCAGCATTTT
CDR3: CASSFTGTGNQPQHF

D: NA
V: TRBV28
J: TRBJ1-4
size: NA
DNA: TGTGCCAGCAGCTTCCTCAGGGATGCAACTAATGAAAAACTGTTTTTT
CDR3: CASSFLRDATNEKLFF

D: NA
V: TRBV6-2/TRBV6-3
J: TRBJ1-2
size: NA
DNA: TGTGCCAGCAGTTACCTCCTCGACAGGAACTATGGCTACACCTTC
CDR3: CASSYLLDRNYGYTF

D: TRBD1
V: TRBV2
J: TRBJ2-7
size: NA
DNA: TGTGCCAGCAGTCCCGACAGGGGTTCCTACGAGCAGTACTTC
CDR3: CASSPDRGSYEQYF

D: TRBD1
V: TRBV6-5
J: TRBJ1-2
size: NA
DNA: TGTGCCAGCAGTCCTACAGGGGAGGCGGCCTATGGCTACACCTTC
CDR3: CASSPTGEAAYGYTF

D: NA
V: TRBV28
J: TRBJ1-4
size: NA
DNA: TGTGCAATCGGGAAGGGATCTGCAACTAATGAAAAACTGTTTTTT
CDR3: CAIGKGSATNEKLFF

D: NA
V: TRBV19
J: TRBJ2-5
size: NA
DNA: TGTGCCAGTAGTATGGGACTTCCCGAGGCCCAGTACTTC
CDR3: CASSMGLPEAQYF

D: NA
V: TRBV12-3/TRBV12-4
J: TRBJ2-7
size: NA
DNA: TGTGCCAGCAGTTTAGGACAGTCCTACGAGCAGTACTTC
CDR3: CASSLGQSYEQYF

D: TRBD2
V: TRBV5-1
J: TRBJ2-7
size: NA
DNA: TGCGCCAGCACCCCCTCTAGCGGGAAACCCTCCTACGAGCAGTACTTC
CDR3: CASTPSSGKPSYEQYF